This entry is about one T cell receptor beta chain. What it binds is not known. Here immunoSEQ multiplex PCR was the method, and the copy in TCRdb shows in-frame clones only, minus some. The sample yields about 90,000 clones, almost 90% seen once. The data were obtained in a study of T cell responses to AZD1222 COVID-19 vaccine. Findings of the study overall: Vaccination with two AZD1222 doses was followed by a rise in Spike-specific TCR breadth and depth. Nearly half of unique spike-specific TCRs reportedly avoided B.1.351 and B.1.1.7 mutated regions. Researchers took repertoire samples only after the peak T cell response had come. Among the donors, most were white British and more were female, and clonal diversity was possibly underestimated.

The V segment lost 0 bases and the J segment 5 bases; nucleotides outside the gene matches: 12. The germline gives CDR1 SGDLS, CDR2 YYNGEE. The CDR3 extends over 17 amino acids. This chain uses TRBV9 with TRBJ2-3, with 7 bases fitting TRBD2. Specimen: peripheral blood, collected on day 0 of MenACWY control vaccination. The source of this sequence is an adult in good health. The CDR3 protein is CASSVEGPGGSGDTQYF. The DNA for the CDR3 is TGTGCCAGCAGCGTAGAGGGCCCCGGGGGGTCGGGAGATACGCAGTATTTT. The full variable domain, completed using reference TRBV9 and TRBJ2-3, is DSGVTQTPKHLITATGQRVTLRCSPRSGDLSVYWYQQSLDQGLQFLIQYYNGEERAKGNILERFSAQQFPDLHSELNLSSLELGDSALYFCASSVEGPGGSGDTQYFGPGTRLTVL.